The 7 T cell receptor beta chains below were found in one sample sequenced in a study of early T cells in non-severe SARS-CoV-2 infection. In TCRdb, the 5' RACE reads were re-called with MiXCR into one record per CDR3 protein. Of about 44,000 distinct CDR3 sequences listed, about 23% are singletons. Material: whole blood, obtained at baseline. The receptors were sampled from an adult who was a healthcare worker with PCR-confirmed SARS-CoV-2 infection or an uninfected control (not recorded which).

The CDR3: CASSYASRDYGYTF. For the CDR3, the DNA is TGTGCCAGCAGTTACGCGAGTAGGGACTATGGCTACACCTTC. This chain joins TRBV6-2 or TRBV6-3 and TRBJ1-2; D remains ambiguous. The CDR3 is 14 amino acids. Germline CDR1 and CDR2: MNHEY and SVGEGT. V was clipped by 2 bases and J by 3 bases, with 10 bases between them.

This clonotype appeared many times. The chain uses TRBV20-1 and TRBJ1-4, with 7 bases aligning to TRBD1. The germline V gene encodes CDR1 DFQATT and CDR2 SNEGSKA (reference sequence). Unmatched junction bases numbered 0, after V lost 3 bases and J lost 5 bases. The CDR3 has 12 residues. CDR3 protein: CSASRGNEKLFF. CDR3 DNA sequence: TGCAGTGCTAGCAGGGGGAATGAAAAACTGTTTTTT.

This clonotype was counted a few times. The genes are TRBV18 and TRBJ2-5; D unclear. Trimming cost V 0 bases and J 5 bases, with 7 bases left between them. In germline, CDR1 is KGHSH, CDR2 LQKENI. The CDR3 is 13 residues long. The CDR3 loop reads CASSPPQHETQYF. The CDR3, as DNA: TGTGCCAGCTCACCACCCCAGCACGAGACCCAGTACTTC. Full variable domain (outside the CDR3, taken from reference TRBV18 and TRBJ2-5): NAGVMQNPRHLVRRRGQEARLRCSPMKGHSHVYWYRQLPEEGLKFMVYLQKENIIDESGMPKERFSAEFPKEGPSILRIQQVVRGDSAAYFCASSPPQHETQYFGPGTRLLVL.

The rearrangement joins TRBV7-9 to TRBJ2-7; 7 bases agree with TRBD1. CDR1 and CDR2 (germline): SEHNR, FQNEAQ (reference sequence). The ends lost 7 bases at V and 1 base at J; junction bases unmatched: 10. The CDR3 contains 15 residues. The CDR3 loop reads CASTPKGQPSYEQYF. CDR3 nucleotide sequence: TGTGCCAGCACCCCGAAGGGACAGCCTTCCTACGAGCAGTACTTC.

The rearrangement uses TRBV5-1 and TRBJ2-3; D unresolved. Germline values: CDR1 SGHRS, CDR2 YFSETQ. CDR3 length: 14 amino acids. Trimming took off 2 bases at V and 0 bases at J, with 7 bases between the two ends. This chain's CDR3 is CASSFARSTDTQYF. In nucleotides, the CDR3 is TGCGCCAGCAGCTTTGCTAGAAGCACAGATACGCAGTATTTT.

This clonotype has only a few counts. The rearrangement links TRBV3-1 to TRBJ1-1; unclear D gene. In germline, CDR1 is LGHDT, CDR2 YNNKEL (reference sequence). The germline V and J ends were trimmed by 0 bases and 11 bases, with 7 bases remaining between them. The CDR3 is made up of 11 amino acids. The CDR3 DNA reads TGTGCCAGCAGCCAAGAGGGTCAGGCTTTCTTT. As protein: CASSQEGQAFF.

In this sample, this clonotype turned up a few times. The chain couples TRBV12-3 or TRBV12-4 to TRBJ2-1; 10 bases align to TRBD2. CDR3 size: 15 residues. With V trimmed by 6 bases and J by 6 bases, 8 bases remained unmatched. CDR3 sequence: CASSLTSGAPNEQFF. CDR3 in DNA: TGTGCCAGCAGCCTAACTAGCGGGGCCCCCAATGAGCAGTTCTTC.